The 14 T cell receptor beta chains reported below all come from one sample, sequenced in a study of T-cell memory formation after mild COVID-19. Via MiXCR, TCRdb re-called the 5' RACE reads, giving one row per CDR3 protein. The table has about 210,000 distinct CDR3 sequences, roughly a tenth seen once. Source material: PBMCs or a T cell subset sorted from them (not recorded which). These receptors originate from a man between 18 and 35 years old who had mild COVID-19 (a few samples of this study predate the infection). Cell type and time point are not known.

This clonotype appeared a few times. The chain is built from TRBV12-3 or TRBV12-4 and TRBJ2-3, with 7 positions matching TRBD2. CDR3 length: 15 amino acids. V lost 2 bases, J lost 3 bases, and 5 bases stayed unmatched. CDR3 loop: CASSLRSSGTDTQYF. CDR3 coding DNA: TGTGCCAGCAGTTTAAGGTCTAGCGGAACAGATACGCAGTATTTT.

This clonotype showed up just a few times. The chain carries TRBV6-1 and TRBJ1-3; D remains ambiguous. Trimming pared 8 bases from V and 0 bases from J, leaving 8 bases between. The CDR3 is 13 amino acids. Germline loops: CDR1 MNHNS, CDR2 SASEGT. CDR3 sequence (DNA): TGTGCCAGCTTTGAACTCTCTGGAAACACCATATATTTT. Amino acids: CASFELSGNTIYF.

This clonotype has only a few counts. The rearrangement uses TRBV19 and TRBJ2-6; 9 bases align to TRBD1. Germline lookup yields CDR1 LNHDA and CDR2 SQIVND (reference sequence). This CDR3 comprises 17 residues. The CDR3 coding sequence is TGTGCAAGCCTTACCAGGACAGGGGTCTCTGGGGCCAACGTCCTGACTTTC. This translates into CASLTRTGVSGANVLTF. Full variable domain (missing parts from reference TRBV19 and TRBJ2-6): DGGITQSPKYLFRKEGQNVTLSCEQNLNHDAMYWYRQDPGQGLRLIYYSQIVNDFQKGDIAEGYSVSREKKESFPLTVTSAQKNPTAFYLCASLTRTGVSGANVLTFGAGSRLTVL.

V is TRBV6-6 and J is TRBJ2-2; 7 nucleotides agree with TRBD2. In germline, CDR1 is MNHNY, CDR2 SVGAGI (reference sequence). Losses at the gene ends were 5 bases for V and 6 bases for J; bases not matched to a gene: 18. The CDR3 spans 18 residues. The CDR3 region has the DNA TGTGCCAGCAGTCACGCGGGGAGGGGAGGTTCGGGCTCCGGGGAGCTGTTTTTT. Translation: CASSHAGRGGSGSGELFF.

This clonotype appeared a few times. V is TRBV25-1 and J is TRBJ2-2; D gene unclear. Germline CDR1 is MGHDK and CDR2 is SYGVNS. Between the trimmed V and J ends, which lost 5 bases and 0 bases, there was a span of 4 bases. This CDR3 comprises 13 residues. This CDR3 is CASSSTNTGELFF. DNA of the CDR3: TGTGCCAGCAGTTCTACGAACACCGGGGAGCTGTTTTTT.

This clonotype showed up just a few times. The chain links TRBV20-1 to TRBJ2-1, with no clear D. The V gene lost 3 bases and the J gene lost 10 bases, with 10 bases spanning the gap. CDR1 is DFQATT, CDR2 SNEGSKA, per germline (reference sequence). This CDR3 contains 11 residues. As DNA, the CDR3 is TGCAGTGCTAGTGGGCGTACAGAGCAGTTCTTC. Protein: CSASGRTEQFF.

The V and J genes are TRBV12-3 or TRBV12-4 and TRBJ1-1; TRBD1 matches at 9 bases. This CDR3 region has 12 residues. The V gene end was trimmed by 5 bases and the J gene end by 6 bases; junction bases not matched to a gene: 1. The CDR3 DNA follows: TGTGCCAGCAGTGACAGGGGGGCTGAAGCTTTCTTT. Translating it yields CASSDRGAEAFF.

This clonotype was observed a handful of times. The chain carries TRBV20-1 and TRBJ1-2; no clear D gene. V gave up 3 bases and J gave up 6 bases, with 11 bases separating them. The CDR3 consists of 12 residues. Per germline, CDR1 DFQATT and CDR2 SNEGSKA (reference sequence). The CDR3 is CSASPFGDGYTF. In DNA, the CDR3 is TGCAGTGCTAGCCCTTTCGGGGATGGCTACACCTTC.

The V and J genes are TRBV6-2 or TRBV6-3 and TRBJ1-2; 8 positions match TRBD1. Unmatched junction bases numbered 6, after V lost 7 bases and J lost 5 bases. Germline values: CDR1 MNHEY, CDR2 SVGEGT. The CDR3 is 13 residues long. CDR3 DNA sequence: TGTGCCAGCACCACCACAGGGGGATATGGCTACACCTTC. Protein sequence: CASTTTGGYGYTF.

This chain connects TRBV28 to TRBJ2-4, with 7 bases lining up with TRBD1. The V and J ends lost 5 bases and 4 bases, in that order; junction bases with no gene match: 8. CDR3 size: 15 residues. The germline V gene has CDR1 MDHEN and CDR2 SYDVKM. This chain's CDR3 is CASSQADRAKNIQYF. DNA of the CDR3: TGTGCCAGCAGTCAAGCCGACAGGGCTAAAAACATTCAGTACTTC.

The chain is built from TRBV5-1 and TRBJ2-3; no definite D call. CDR3 length equals 14 residues. The germline CDR1 and CDR2 sequences are SGHRS and YFSETQ. V lost 0 bases and J lost 0, with 5 bases in between. This CDR3 reads CASSLESSTDTQYF. DNA of the CDR3: TGCGCCAGCAGCTTGGAGTCGAGCACAGATACGCAGTATTTT.

The sample holds a few counts of this clonotype. This chain links TRBV19 with TRBJ2-5; D tentatively fits TRBD1 or TRBD2 (5 bases each). Trimming shortened V by 2 bases and J by 0 bases, and 7 bases separated the two germline ends. This CDR3 comprises 14 residues. Per germline, CDR1 LNHDA and CDR2 SQIVND (reference sequence). The CDR3 coding sequence is TGTGCCAGTAGTATATTGGGGGACCAAGAGACCCAGTACTTC. Its protein is CASSILGDQETQYF.

This clonotype occurred a few times. The chain recombines TRBV20-1 with TRBJ2-1; 9 nucleotides match TRBD2. The CDR3 is 15 residues long. V dropped 2 bases and J dropped 6; count of bases not matched to a gene: 8. Germline-derived CDR1 and CDR2 are DFQATT and SNEGSKA (reference sequence). For the CDR3, the DNA is TGCAGTGCTAGAAGCGCGGGGGGGCCGGTCAATGAGCAGTTCTTC. This gives the protein CSARSAGGPVNEQFF.

Only a few counts were recorded for this clonotype. V is TRBV5-4 and J is TRBJ1-1; TRBD1 agrees at 7 bases. Germline CDR1 is SGHNT and CDR2 is YYREEE (reference sequence). V was pared by 5 bases and J by 4 bases, with 11 bases of the junction left unmatched. This CDR3 comprises 15 residues. In DNA form, the CDR3 reads TGTGCCAGCAGGCTGGAGGGGGCGGTTGTCACTGAAGCTTTCTTT. Protein: CASRLEGAVVTEAFF.